One sample yielded the 5 T cell receptor beta chains listed below, sequenced in a study of control samples from healthy donors and cancer patients. The assay was immunoSEQ multiplex PCR, and TCRdb's table has in-frame clones only and misses some. The repertoire holds roughly 150,000 clones, with about 93% as singletons. Specimen: blood. These receptor sequences come from a man aged 45-60 years in good health.

This sequence joins TRBV19 and TRBJ2-3; D remains ambiguous. Per the germline V gene, CDR1 is LNHDA and CDR2 is SQIVND (reference sequence). V lost 9 bases and J lost 0, with 7 bases in between. CDR3 length equals 12 residues. CDR3 DNA sequence: TGTGCCAGCGGAGCGAGCACAGATACGCAGTATTTT. This translates into CASGASTDTQYF.

The CDR3 DNA is TGCAGCTATTCCAGCGGGGGCGGGGAGCTGTTTTTT. Protein product: CSYSSGGGELFF. The chain uses TRBV29-1 and TRBJ2-2, with 8 bases identical to TRBD2. From germline, CDR1 is SQVTM and CDR2 ANQGSEA. The V gene end was trimmed by 8 bases and the J gene end by 7 bases; junction bases not matched to a gene: 6. The CDR3 loop spans 12 amino acids.

The J gene is TRBJ1-1, the V gene TRBV28; 8 bases fit TRBD1. V lost 5 bases, J lost 7 bases, and 9 bases stayed unmatched. Germline CDR1 MDHEN, CDR2 SYDVKM. The CDR3 runs to 14 residues. CDR3 sequence: CASSIRTGKLEAFF. The CDR3 DNA is TGTGCCAGCAGTATCCGGACAGGGAAACTTGAAGCTTTCTTT.

The chain couples TRBV5-1 to TRBJ2-1, with 10 bases aligning to TRBD2. The CDR3 runs to 15 residues. Germline V gene lookup returns CDR1 SGHRS and CDR2 YFSETQ. V lost 2 bases, J lost 7 bases, and 6 bases stayed unmatched. The CDR3 nucleotides are TGCGCCAGCAGCTTAGGGACTAGCGAGAGTAATGAGCAGTTCTTC. This sequence encodes CASSLGTSESNEQFF.

This chain links TRBV5-8 with TRBJ1-1, with 8 bases identical to TRBD1. The CDR3 totals 14 residues. With V trimmed by 6 bases and J by 0 bases, 4 bases remained unmatched. Germline V gene lookup returns CDR1 SGHTS and CDR2 YDEGEE. The CDR3, as DNA: TGTGCCAGCAACCGACAGGGGATGAACACTGAAGCTTTCTTT. Protein product: CASNRQGMNTEAFF.